The clone carrying this TCR beta chain was seen ten or more times. Clinical symptoms, serum thyroxine, TRAb, thyroid ultrasound and orbital computed tomography established diagnosis. PBMCs were derived from around 10 ml fresh peripheral blood. V was clipped by 3 bases and J by 4 bases, with 6 bases between them. CDR1 is GTSNPN and CDR2 is SVGIG in the germline V gene (reference sequence). This CDR3 region has 11 residues. Amplification of TCR beta CDR3 regions was performed using RNA transcripts as template. HTBI primers were the set used in a first-round RT-PCR of the TCR CDR3. MiXCR, applied by TCRdb to the multiplex PCR reads, yields one record per CDR3 protein. The sample consists of around 530,000 distinct CDR3 sequences, about a sixth of them appearing once. The sample belongs to a study of T cells in Graves' hyperthyroidism and ophthalmopathy.

The rearrangement joins TRBV30 to TRBJ1-2; D remains unclear. Material: blood. The origin of this receptor is a woman under 30 with Graves' ophthalmopathy. Here the CDR3 reads CAWRGFYGYTF. The CDR3, as DNA: TGTGCCTGGAGGGGTTTCTATGGCTACACCTTC.